This T cell receptor beta chain was documented in a study of T-cell reconstitution after alpha-beta-depleted transplantation in children. Germline CDR1 and CDR2: DFQATT and SNEGSKA (reference sequence). The CDR3 is 13 amino acids. V was pared by 6 bases and J by 4 bases, with 5 bases of the junction left unmatched. A library of TCRbeta sequences, prepared with unique molecular identifiers, was generated. TCRdb recomputed calls from the PCR reads with MiXCR, one row per CDR3 protein. This repertoire shows approximately 230,000 distinct CDR3 sequences, 24% found once; its top ten account for around 4.8%. Remarks on this clonotype: The antigen is undetermined.

Overall study results and limits: Reported findings indicate that, about two months after transplant, alpha-beta T cells came from several hundred expanded clones, which were derived from non-depleted graft cells. After one year, T-cell counts and TCRbeta diversity mostly came from new T cells.

Sequencing used PBMCs, mostly from graft donor cells, obtained 360 days after TCRalphabeta/CD19-depleted stem cell transplant. The receptor comes from a female patient younger than 10 who had a stem cell transplant for congenital amegakaryocytic thrombocytopenia, so the T cells may come from the graft donor. The V call is TRBV20-1, the J call TRBJ2-2, with 7 bases fitting TRBD2. CDR3 in DNA: TGCAGTGCCGGGGGGAGGGTCACCGGGGAGCTGTTTTTT. This codes for CSAGGRVTGELFF.